This T cell receptor (beta chain) was retrieved from a study of STAT3 mutations in large granular lymphocyte leukemia. Study-level findings and limits: Every T-LGLL patient had at least one immunodominant TCRbeta clonotype.

This clone was seen just once. The antigen is undetermined. The assay was immunoSEQ multiplex PCR, and TCRdb's table has in-frame clones only and misses some. The table lists around 4,200 clones, around 83% of them singletons. This CDR3 has 16 residues. V shed 0 bases and J shed 4 bases, with 13 bases lying between them. CDR1 KGHSH and CDR2 LQKENI come from the germline V gene. Sequencing was performed on peripheral blood mononuclear cells. This TCR derives from a man aged 35-49 years with T-cell large granular lymphocyte leukemia. Some clones in this sample may be carry-over from other donors' samples. The chain joins TRBV18 to TRBJ1-3, with a tentative D call TRBD1 (5 bases). CDR3 coding DNA: TGTGCCAGCTCACCACCGACCGTCGGGGCAGGAAACACCATATATTTT. Translating it yields CASSPPTVGAGNTIYF.